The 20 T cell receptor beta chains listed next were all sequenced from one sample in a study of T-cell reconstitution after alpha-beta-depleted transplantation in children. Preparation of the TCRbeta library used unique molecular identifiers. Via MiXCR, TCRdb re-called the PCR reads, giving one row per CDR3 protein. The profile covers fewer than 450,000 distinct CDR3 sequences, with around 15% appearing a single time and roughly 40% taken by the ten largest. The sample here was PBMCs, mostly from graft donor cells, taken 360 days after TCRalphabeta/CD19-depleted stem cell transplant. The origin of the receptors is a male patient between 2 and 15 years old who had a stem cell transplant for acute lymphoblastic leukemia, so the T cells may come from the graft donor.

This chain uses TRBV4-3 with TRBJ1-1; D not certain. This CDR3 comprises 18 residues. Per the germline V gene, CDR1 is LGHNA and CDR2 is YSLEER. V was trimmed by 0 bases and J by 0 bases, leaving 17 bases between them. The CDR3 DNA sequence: TGCGCCAGCAGCCAAGATCCCCCAGTCTTTAACATGAACACTGAAGCTTTCTTT. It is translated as CASSQDPPVFNMNTEAFF.

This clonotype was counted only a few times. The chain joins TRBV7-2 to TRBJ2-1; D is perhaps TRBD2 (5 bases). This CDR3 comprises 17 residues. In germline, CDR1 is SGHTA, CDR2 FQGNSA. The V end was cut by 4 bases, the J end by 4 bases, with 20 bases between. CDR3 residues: CASSSDLRAQLYNEQFF. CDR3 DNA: TGTGCCAGCAGCTCCGACTTGAGGGCCCAGCTTTACAATGAGCAGTTCTTC. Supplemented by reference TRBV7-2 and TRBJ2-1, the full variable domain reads GAGVSQSPSNKVTEKGKDVELRCDPISGHTALYWYRQSLGQGLEFLIYFQGNSAPDKSGLPSDRFSAERTGGSVSTLTIQRTQQEDSAVYLCASSSDLRAQLYNEQFFGPGTRLTVL.

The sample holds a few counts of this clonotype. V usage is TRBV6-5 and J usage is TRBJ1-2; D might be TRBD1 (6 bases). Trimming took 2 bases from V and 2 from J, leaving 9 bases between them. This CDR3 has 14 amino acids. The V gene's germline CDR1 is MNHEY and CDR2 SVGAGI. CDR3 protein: CASSYGQGNYGYTF. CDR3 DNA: TGTGCCAGCAGTTACGGGCAGGGGAACTATGGCTACACCTTC.

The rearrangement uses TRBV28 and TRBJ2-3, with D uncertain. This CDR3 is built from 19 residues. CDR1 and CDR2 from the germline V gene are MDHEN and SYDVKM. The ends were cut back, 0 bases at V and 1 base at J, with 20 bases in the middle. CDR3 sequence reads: CASSLCTDTVYFGTDTQYF. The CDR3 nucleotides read TGTGCCAGCAGTTTATGCACCGATACTGTCTATTTTGGCACAGATACGCAGTATTTT.

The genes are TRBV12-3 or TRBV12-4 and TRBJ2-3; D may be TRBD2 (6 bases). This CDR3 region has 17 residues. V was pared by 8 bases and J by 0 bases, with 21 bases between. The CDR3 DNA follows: TGTGCCAGCGTGACCCGAGGAGGGGTATCTAGCACAGATACGCAGTATTTT. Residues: CASVTRGGVSSTDTQYF.

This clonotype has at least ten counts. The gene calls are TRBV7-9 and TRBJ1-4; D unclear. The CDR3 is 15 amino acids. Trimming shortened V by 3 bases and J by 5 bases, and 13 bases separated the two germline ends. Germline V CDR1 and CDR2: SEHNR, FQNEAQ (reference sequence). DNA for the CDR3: TGTGCCAGCAGCTTTAACCGCGGCCTGAATGAAAAACTGTTTTTT. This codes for CASSFNRGLNEKLFF. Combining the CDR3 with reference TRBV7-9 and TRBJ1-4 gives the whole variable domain DTGVSQNPRHKITKRGQNVTFRCDPISEHNRLYWYRQTLGQGPEFLTYFQNEAQLEKSRLLSDRFSAERPKGSFSTLEIQRTEQGDSAMYLCASSFNRGLNEKLFFGSGTQLSVL.

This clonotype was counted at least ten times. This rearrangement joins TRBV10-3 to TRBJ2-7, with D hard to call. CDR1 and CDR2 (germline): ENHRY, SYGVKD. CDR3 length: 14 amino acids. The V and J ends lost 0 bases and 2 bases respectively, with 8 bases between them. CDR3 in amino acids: CAISESGLPYEQYF. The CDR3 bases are TGTGCCATCAGTGAGTCAGGGCTACCCTACGAGCAGTACTTC.

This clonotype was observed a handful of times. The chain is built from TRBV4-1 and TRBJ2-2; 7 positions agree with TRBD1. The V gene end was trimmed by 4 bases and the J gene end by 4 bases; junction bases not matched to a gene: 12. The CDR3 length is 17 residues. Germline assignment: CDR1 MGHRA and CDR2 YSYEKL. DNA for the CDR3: TGCGCCAGCAGCCCAGACAGGGCCGGAACGTTCACCGGGGAGCTGTTTTTT. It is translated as CASSPDRAGTFTGELFF.

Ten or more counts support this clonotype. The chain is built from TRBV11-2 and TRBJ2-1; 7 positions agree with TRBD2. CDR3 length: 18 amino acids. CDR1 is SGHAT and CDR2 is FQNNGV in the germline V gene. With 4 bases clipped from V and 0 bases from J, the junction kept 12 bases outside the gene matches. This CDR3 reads CASSSQTSPRSSYNEQFF. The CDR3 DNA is TGTGCCAGCAGCTCCCAGACTAGCCCGAGGAGCTCCTACAATGAGCAGTTCTTC.

The CDR3 here is CASKEAGGYNEQFF. The CDR3 DNA follows: TGTGCCAGCAAGGAAGCGGGAGGGTACAATGAGCAGTTCTTC. The rearrangement uses TRBV28 and TRBJ2-1; the match to TRBD2 covers 10 bases. From germline, CDR1 is MDHEN and CDR2 SYDVKM. V shed 7 bases and J 4 bases; nucleotides not matched to a gene: 4. The CDR3 is 14 amino acids.

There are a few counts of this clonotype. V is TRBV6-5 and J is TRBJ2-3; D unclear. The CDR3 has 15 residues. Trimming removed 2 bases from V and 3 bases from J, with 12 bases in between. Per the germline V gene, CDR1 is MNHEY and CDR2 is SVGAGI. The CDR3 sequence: CASSYSPLETDTQYF. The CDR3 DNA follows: TGTGCCAGCAGTTACAGTCCCCTTGAGACAGATACGCAGTATTTT.

The CDR3: CASSYRQRNSPLHF. CDR3 bases: TGTGCCAGCAGTTACCGGCAGCGTAATTCACCCCTCCACTTT. The chain employs TRBV6-5 and TRBJ1-6; D gene uncertain. The CDR3 extends over 14 amino acids. Trimming left V 2 bases short and J 6 bases short, with 8 bases between. CDR1 is MNHEY, CDR2 SVGAGI, per germline.

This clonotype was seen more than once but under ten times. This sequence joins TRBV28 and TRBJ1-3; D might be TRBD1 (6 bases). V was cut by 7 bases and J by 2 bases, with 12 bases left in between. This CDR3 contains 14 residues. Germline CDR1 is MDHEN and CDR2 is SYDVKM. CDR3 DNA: TGTGCCAGCAAGCGCGGGGGGCCTGGAAACACCATATATTTT. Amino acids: CASKRGGPGNTIYF.

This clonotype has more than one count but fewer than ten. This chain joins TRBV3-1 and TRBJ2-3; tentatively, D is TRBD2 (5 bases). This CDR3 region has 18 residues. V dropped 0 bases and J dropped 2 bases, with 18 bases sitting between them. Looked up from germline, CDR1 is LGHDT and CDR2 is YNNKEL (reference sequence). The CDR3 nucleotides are TGTGCCAGCAGCCAAGAAGGACTGATCAACCTCCTCACAGATACGCAGTATTTT. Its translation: CASSQEGLINLLTDTQYF.

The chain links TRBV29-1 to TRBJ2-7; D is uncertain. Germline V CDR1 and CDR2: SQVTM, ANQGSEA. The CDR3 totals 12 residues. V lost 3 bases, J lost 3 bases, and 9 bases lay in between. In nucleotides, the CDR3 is TGCAGCGTTGAGGGTAGAAACTACGAGCAGTACTTC. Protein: CSVEGRNYEQYF.

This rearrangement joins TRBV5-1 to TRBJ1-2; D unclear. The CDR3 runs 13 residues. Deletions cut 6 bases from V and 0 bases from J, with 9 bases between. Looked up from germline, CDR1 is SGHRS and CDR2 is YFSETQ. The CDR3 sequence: CASTRGANYGYTF. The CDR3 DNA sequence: TGCGCCAGCACCCGCGGAGCTAACTATGGCTACACCTTC.

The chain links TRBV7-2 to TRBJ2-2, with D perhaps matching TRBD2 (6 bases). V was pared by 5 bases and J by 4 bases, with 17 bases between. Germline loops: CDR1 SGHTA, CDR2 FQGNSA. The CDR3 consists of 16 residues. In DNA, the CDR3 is TGTGCCAGCAGCCCCCTGGGCGGGATCTTCACCGGGGAGCTGTTTTTT. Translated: CASSPLGGIFTGELFF.

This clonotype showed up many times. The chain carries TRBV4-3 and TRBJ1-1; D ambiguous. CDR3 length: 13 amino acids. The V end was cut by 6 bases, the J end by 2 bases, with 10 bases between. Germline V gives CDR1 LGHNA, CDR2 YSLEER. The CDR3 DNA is TGCGCCAGCAGTCCGAGACTTAACACTGAAGCTTTCTTT. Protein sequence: CASSPRLNTEAFF.

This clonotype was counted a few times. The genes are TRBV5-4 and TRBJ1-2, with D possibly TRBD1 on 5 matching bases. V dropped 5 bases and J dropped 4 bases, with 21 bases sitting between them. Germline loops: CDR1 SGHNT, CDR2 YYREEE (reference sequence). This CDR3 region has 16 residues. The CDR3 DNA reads TGTGCCAGCAGTTCCCCCGGGACCGAGTCCATCTATGGCTACACCTTC. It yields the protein CASSSPGTESIYGYTF.

The CDR3 reads CAWSRNYEQYF. In DNA, the CDR3 is TGTGCCTGGAGCAGGAACTACGAGCAGTACTTC. J is TRBJ2-7 and V is TRBV30; D is ambiguous. The CDR3 runs 11 residues. V was shortened by 3 bases and J by 3 bases, with 6 bases between the two germline ends. CDR1 GTSNPN and CDR2 SVGIG come from the germline V gene (reference sequence).